This T cell receptor beta chain was recorded in a study of patients and donors after allogeneic stem cell transplantation. Each CDR3 protein gets one entry after TCRdb re-called the RT-PCR reads with MiXCR. The data hold around 17,000 distinct CDR3 sequences, with 27% observed a single time. Germline V gene lookup returns CDR1 MNHNY and CDR2 SVGAGI (reference sequence). The CDR3 totals 13 residues. V was trimmed by 3 bases and J by 0 bases, leaving 5 bases between them. The sequencing sample was made of blood, either unsorted or a sorted T cell fraction (not recorded which). This TCR was sampled from a human donor who was either an allogeneic HSCT recipient or a stem cell or donor lymphocyte infusion donor (not recorded which). It is not recorded whose cells these are; they may come from a transplant donor. The genes are TRBV6-6 and TRBJ1-1; no definite D call. CDR3 loop: CASSYFMNTEAFF. DNA for the CDR3: TGTGCCAGCAGTTATTTTATGAACACTGAAGCTTTCTTT.